Shown below are 18 T cell receptor beta chains from a single sample sequenced in a study of T cell responses to AZD1222 COVID-19 vaccine (dated by TCRdb to the early 2020s). The library was built by means of the immunoSEQ multiplex PCR assay. Drawn from immuneACCESS, this table holds only the in-frame rearrangements with V and J called that TCRdb kept. Clones are partly lost; checked studies trace under half to an unresolved V gene and leave the rest unexplained. This sample holds some 150,000 clones; 70% to 90% were observed only once. About 3.5% of the sample belongs to the ten largest clones. The time point label, as the study defines it: baseline before first vaccination. The material was peripheral blood, obtained on day 0 of AZD1222 vaccination. These receptors all stem from an adult in good health.

CDR3 coding DNA: TGTGCCAGTGGCCCCCAGACCTCGAATCAGCCCCAGCATTTT. Amino acid sequence: CASGPQTSNQPQHF. The chain joins TRBV19 to TRBJ1-5; D gene unclear. Germline loops: CDR1 LNHDA, CDR2 SQIVND (reference sequence). The CDR3 consists of 14 residues. V gave up 8 bases and J gave up 4 bases, with 15 bases separating them.

The chain is built from TRBV7-8 and TRBJ2-7; possibly TRBD1 for D (6 bases). Germline V lookup: CDR1 SGHVS, CDR2 FQNEAQ. V lost 4 bases to trimming and J lost 3 bases, with 13 bases between them. This CDR3 region has 14 residues. The CDR3 reads CASSSTGFDYEQYF. The CDR3 coding sequence is TGTGCCAGCAGCTCGACAGGATTTGACTACGAGCAGTACTTC.

The V and J genes are TRBV7-2 and TRBJ1-1, with 7 nucleotides matching TRBD1. This CDR3 is 15 amino acids long. Germline CDR1 SGHTA, CDR2 FQGNSA. Trimming at V came to 5 bases and at J to 4 bases, leaving 10 bases not matched to a gene. In nucleotides, the CDR3 is TGTGCCAGCAGCGCGCATTCAGGGGGTGGCACTGAAGCTTTCTTT. Translating it yields CASSAHSGGGTEAFF.

The chain employs TRBV3-1 (or the pseudogene TRBV3-2) and TRBJ1-3; D is uncertain. Germline V gene data show CDR1 as LGHDT and CDR2 as YNNKEL (reference sequence). The germline V and J ends were trimmed by 4 bases and 4 bases, with 8 bases remaining between them. This CDR3 is 13 amino acids long. For the CDR3, the DNA is TGTGCCAGCAGCCCGTACGGGGGAAACACCATATATTTT. Protein product: CASSPYGGNTIYF.

The V call is TRBV9, the J call TRBJ1-3; possibly TRBD1 for D (5 bases). Deletions cut 4 bases from V and 0 bases from J, with 14 bases between. Germline V CDR1 and CDR2: SGDLS, YYNGEE. CDR3 length: 16 amino acids. This CDR3 reads CASSIREENSGNTIYF. In DNA, the CDR3 is TGTGCCAGCAGCATCAGGGAGGAAAACTCTGGAAACACCATATATTTT.

V usage is TRBV2 and J usage is TRBJ1-1, with TRBD1 matching 10 bases. This CDR3 comprises 15 residues. Germline V lookup: CDR1 SNHLY, CDR2 FYNNEI. The V gene end was trimmed by 2 bases and the J gene end by 5 bases; junction bases not matched to a gene: 5. As DNA, the CDR3 is TGTGCCAGCAGTGAACTTCCGGGACAGGGGACTGAAGCTTTCTTT. Translating it yields CASSELPGQGTEAFF.

The rearrangement uses TRBV14 and TRBJ2-5; a possible D gene is TRBD2 (5 bases). This CDR3 has 12 amino acids. V lost 1 base and J 9 bases, leaving 9 bases between the germline ends. From germline, CDR1 is SGHDN and CDR2 FVKESK. The CDR3 protein is CASSQGQRAQYF. The CDR3 DNA follows: TGTGCCAGCAGCCAAGGGCAGAGGGCCCAGTACTTC.

This sequence joins TRBV5-1 and TRBJ2-1; D is perhaps TRBD1 or TRBD2 (5 bases each). The CDR3 extends over 14 amino acids. Germline lookup yields CDR1 SGHRS and CDR2 YFSETQ. V lost 2 bases to trimming and J lost 3 bases, with 9 bases between them. The CDR3 bases are TGCGCCAGCAGCTTCCGGGACCTCTACAATGAGCAGTTCTTC. Its protein is CASSFRDLYNEQFF. The full variable domain, rest sourced from reference TRBV5-1 and TRBJ2-1, is KAGVTQTPRYLIKTRGQQVTLSCSPISGHRSVSWYQQTPGQGLQFLFEYFSETQRNKGNFPGRFSGRQFSNSRSEMNVSTLELGDSALYLCASSFRDLYNEQFFGPGTRLTVL.

The J gene is TRBJ2-1, the V gene TRBV5-4; 12 bases are shared with TRBD2. Germline V gives CDR1 SGHNT, CDR2 YYREEE (reference sequence). V shed 0 bases and J 4 bases; nucleotides not matched to a gene: 2. This CDR3 has 16 amino acids. CDR3 nucleotide sequence: TGTGCCAGCAGCTTGGATGGGACTAGCGGGTACAATGAGCAGTTCTTC. It codes for CASSLDGTSGYNEQFF.

The chain uses TRBV5-1 and TRBJ1-5; 8 bases match TRBD1. Germline CDR1 and CDR2: SGHRS and YFSETQ. This CDR3 comprises 15 residues. Unmatched junction bases numbered 7, after V lost 3 bases and J lost 5 bases. The CDR3 DNA sequence: TGCGCCAGCAGCTCCGGGTCGACAGGGGATCAGCCCCAGCATTTT. It codes for CASSSGSTGDQPQHF.

A single count supports this clone. This chain uses TRBV20-1 with TRBJ2-7; perhaps TRBD2 as D (5 bases). V was trimmed by 4 bases and J by 6 bases, leaving 10 bases between them. CDR1 is DFQATT, CDR2 SNEGSKA, per germline (reference sequence). The CDR3 spans 11 residues. The CDR3 DNA follows: TGCAGTGCTACTAGCTTTGGCGAGCAGTACTTC. It translates to CSATSFGEQYF.

This clone was seen only once. The chain has TRBV11-2 and TRBJ2-2; weak D call: TRBD2 (5 bases). The CDR3 is 16 amino acids. Germline loops: CDR1 SGHAT, CDR2 FQNNGV. V lost 5 bases to trimming and J lost 2 bases, with 15 bases between them. The CDR3 DNA reads as TGTGCCAGCAGCCGATCCTCGGGATTAAACACCGGGGAGCTGTTTTTT. It yields the protein CASSRSSGLNTGELFF.

This clone appeared a single time. V and J are TRBV5-4 and TRBJ1-1; D uncertain. This CDR3 spans 14 amino acids. CDR1 is SGHNT, CDR2 YYREEE, per germline (reference sequence). Trimming left V 5 bases short and J 7 bases short, with 18 bases between. The CDR3 sequence: CASRSKNKGDEAFF. In nucleotides, the CDR3 is TGTGCCAGCAGATCTAAAAATAAGGGTGATGAAGCTTTCTTT.

The chain has TRBV7-2 and TRBJ1-1; D may be TRBD1 (6 bases). CDR3 size: 13 residues. V lost 3 bases to trimming and J lost 4 bases, with 9 bases between them. CDR1 is SGHTA and CDR2 is FQGNSA in the germline V gene. The CDR3 region is CASSFQGTTEAFF. DNA of the CDR3: TGTGCCAGCAGCTTTCAGGGGACCACTGAAGCTTTCTTT.

This chain connects TRBV28 to TRBJ2-7; the match to TRBD1 covers 9 bases. CDR1 and CDR2 (germline): MDHEN, SYDVKM. Trimming cost V 4 bases and J 6 bases; bases outside gene matches: 13. The CDR3 is made up of 16 amino acids. CDR3 in DNA: TGTGCCAGCAGTTCCCTGACACAGGGGGCCTCCGTCGAGCAGTACTTC. Encoded protein: CASSSLTQGASVEQYF. The whole variable domain, remainder taken from reference TRBV28 and TRBJ2-7, is DVKVTQSSRYLVKRTGEKVFLECVQDMDHENMFWYRQDPGLGLRLIYFSYDVKMKEKGDIPEGYSVSREKKERFSLILESASTNQTSMYLCASSSLTQGASVEQYFGPGTRLTVT.

J is TRBJ1-4 and V is TRBV29-1; perhaps TRBD1 as D (5 bases). Trimming removed 6 bases at V and 3 bases at J, with 11 bases between. CDR3 length: 13 residues. Germline CDR1 SQVTM, CDR2 ANQGSEA. This CDR3 reads CSVGLAANEKLFF. The CDR3 region has the DNA TGCAGCGTGGGGCTCGCGGCTAATGAAAAACTGTTTTTT.

The chain carries TRBV9 and TRBJ2-3; 9 bases match TRBD2. The CDR3 covers 15 residues. Trimming took 4 bases from V and 6 from J; bases not matched to a gene: 9. From germline, CDR1 is SGDLS and CDR2 YYNGEE. CDR3 DNA sequence: TGTGCCAGCAGCCCAGACGGGACTAGCTTCGATACGCAGTATTTT. This gives the protein CASSPDGTSFDTQYF.

In its sample, this clone was seen a few times. The chain's CDR3 is CASTSGTGSEKLFF. The CDR3 coding sequence is TGTGCCAGCACCTCCGGGACAGGGTCGGAAAAACTGTTTTTT. The V gene is TRBV28, the J gene TRBJ1-4, with 9 nucleotides matching TRBD1. Germline V CDR1 and CDR2: MDHEN, SYDVKM. The ends lost 7 bases at V and 8 bases at J; junction bases unmatched: 8. The CDR3 is 14 amino acids.